These 26 T cell receptor beta chains were all obtained from the same sample, sequenced in a study of CD8 T cells in Susac syndrome. It was with random hexamers that about 0.45 to 1 ug RNA was reverse transcribed. TCRdb redid the calling of the immunoSEQ multiplex PCR reads with MiXCR, one entry per CDR3 protein. The table has roughly 200,000 distinct CDR3 sequences, roughly 94% seen once. The sample was CD4+ T cells from PBMCs. These receptors were collected from a human donor with Susac syndrome.

The chain uses TRBV27 and TRBJ2-7, with TRBD2 matching 8 bases. This CDR3 is 14 amino acids long. V dropped 7 bases and J dropped 6; count of bases not matched to a gene: 11. Per germline, CDR1 MNHEY and CDR2 SMNVEV (reference sequence). As DNA, the CDR3 is TGTGCCAGCAAAATGACTAGCGTCGTCGGCGAGCAGTACTTC. Amino acid sequence: CASKMTSVVGEQYF.

The chain links TRBV7-3 to TRBJ2-7; D call uncertain. Deletions cut 5 bases from V and 2 bases from J, with 13 bases between. In germline, CDR1 is SGHTA, CDR2 FQGTGA. The CDR3 is made up of 14 amino acids. The CDR3 DNA follows: TGTGCCAGCAGCGCATCTCACGAAACCTACGAGCAGTACTTC. This codes for CASSASHETYEQYF. The variable domain in full, with the rest retrieved from reference TRBV7-3 and TRBJ2-7, is GAGVSQTPSNKVTEKGKYVELRCDPISGHTALYWYRQSLGQGPEFLIYFQGTGAADDSGLPNDRFFAVRPEGSVSTLKIQRTERGDSAVYLCASSASHETYEQYFGPGTRLTVT.

This clonotype appeared a single time. CDR3 DNA: TGCAGTGCTCCGGGGCGCACCGGGGAGCTGTTTTTT. Protein: CSAPGRTGELFF. This chain links TRBV20-1 with TRBJ2-2; D may correspond to TRBD1 or TRBD2 (5 bases each). The V gene lost 5 bases and the J gene lost 4 bases, with 8 bases spanning the gap. CDR1 is DFQATT, CDR2 SNEGSKA, per germline (reference sequence). The CDR3 runs to 12 residues.

CDR3 sequence reads: CASSLDGTSYNEQFF. The DNA for the CDR3 is TGTGCCAGCAGCTTAGACGGGACTAGCTACAATGAGCAGTTCTTC. The rearrangement links TRBV7-2 to TRBJ2-1; 8 bases map to TRBD2. CDR1 is SGHTA, CDR2 FQGNSA, per germline. CDR3 length: 15 residues. V lost 1 base and J lost 3; bases outside the gene matches: 2.

The chain has TRBV15 and TRBJ1-1; no definite D call. This CDR3 has 13 residues. Trimming shortened V by 0 bases and J by 6 bases, and 8 bases separated the two germline ends. CDR1 and CDR2 from the germline V gene are LNHNV and YYDKDF (reference sequence). The CDR3 here is CATSRDRRAEAFF. In DNA, the CDR3 is TGTGCCACCAGCAGAGATAGACGGGCTGAAGCTTTCTTT.

V usage is TRBV27 and J usage is TRBJ2-7; TRBD1 is a possible D gene (6 bases). Germline loops: CDR1 MNHEY, CDR2 SMNVEV (reference sequence). Trimming cost V 5 bases and J 5 bases, with 22 bases left between them. The CDR3 covers 16 residues. CDR3 DNA: TGTGCCAGCAGTACCTCGCGCACGGGACATCCGGACGAGCAGTACTTC. This codes for CASSTSRTGHPDEQYF.

This clonotype showed up just a few times. The V gene is TRBV18, the J gene TRBJ2-1; D not resolved. The CDR3 is 12 amino acids. The V end lost 3 bases, the J end lost 6 bases, and 6 bases lay between the germline ends. Germline assignment: CDR1 KGHSH and CDR2 LQKENI. The CDR3 bases are TGTGCCAGCTCACCGGGCCTCAATGAGCAGTTCTTC. Translation: CASSPGLNEQFF. Supplemented by reference TRBV18 and TRBJ2-1, the full variable domain reads NAGVMQNPRHLVRRRGQEARLRCSPMKGHSHVYWYRQLPEEGLKFMVYLQKENIIDESGMPKERFSAEFPKEGPSILRIQQVVRGDSAAYFCASSPGLNEQFFGPGTRLTVL.

The chain combines TRBV14 with TRBJ1-3; weak D call: TRBD1 (6 bases). The CDR3 extends over 15 amino acids. V lost 1 base, J lost 4 bases, and 11 bases lay in between. CDR1 is SGHDN and CDR2 is FVKESK in the germline V gene. The CDR3 nucleotides are TGTGCCAGCAGCCAAGTCAAGGGGGTCGGAAACACCATATATTTT. Amino acids: CASSQVKGVGNTIYF.

This clonotype was seen once. The chain employs TRBV6-2 or TRBV6-3 and TRBJ1-1; the D is unclear. The CDR3 totals 14 residues. The germline V gene has CDR1 MNHEY and CDR2 SVGEGT. Trimming removed 1 base from V and 0 bases from J, with 6 bases in between. Here the CDR3 reads CASSYWRMNTEAFF. The CDR3 DNA reads TGTGCCAGCAGTTACTGGAGGATGAACACTGAAGCTTTCTTT.

This chain joins TRBV10-3 and TRBJ1-5, with D possibly being TRBD1 (5 bases). Per germline, CDR1 ENHRY and CDR2 SYGVKD. Trimming took 8 bases from V and 3 from J, leaving 14 bases between them. This CDR3 is built from 14 residues. The CDR3 sequence: CAIRGEWNNQPQHF. For the CDR3, the DNA is TGTGCCATCCGAGGGGAATGGAACAATCAGCCCCAGCATTTT.

V and J are TRBV5-5 and TRBJ1-5, with TRBD1 identical over 12 bases. V shed 4 bases and J 2 bases; nucleotides not matched to a gene: 7. CDR1 is SGHKS, CDR2 YYEKEE, per germline (reference sequence). CDR3 length equals 17 residues. In DNA form, the CDR3 reads TGTGCCAGCAGCCAGCAAGGGACAGGGGGCGGCAATCAGCCCCAGCATTTT. It translates to CASSQQGTGGGNQPQHF.

The chain employs TRBV3-1 and TRBJ1-1, with 8 bases matching TRBD1. Germline-derived CDR1 and CDR2 are LGHDT and YNNKEL (reference sequence). Trimming at V came to 5 bases and at J to 1 base, leaving 6 bases not matched to a gene. The CDR3 consists of 15 residues. As DNA, the CDR3 is TGTGCCAGCAGCGCCGGGACAGGATGGAACACTGAAGCTTTCTTT. It specifies CASSAGTGWNTEAFF.

The genes are TRBV29-1 and TRBJ2-3, with 10 nucleotides matching TRBD2. The CDR3 is 16 amino acids. The germline V gene encodes CDR1 SQVTM and CDR2 ANQGSEA. V was pared by 3 bases and J by 3 bases, with 9 bases of the junction left unmatched. The CDR3 DNA reads as TGCAGCGTTGACTTCCCTAGCGGGGGAAGGACAGATACGCAGTATTTT. This encodes CSVDFPSGGRTDTQYF.

The chain couples TRBV9 to TRBJ2-1; the D gene could be TRBD1 or TRBD2 (5 bases each). The CDR3 has 14 amino acids. V was cut by 0 bases and J by 5 bases, with 9 bases left in between. From germline, CDR1 is SGDLS and CDR2 YYNGEE. The CDR3 reads CASSVGDGHNEQFF. The CDR3 DNA is TGTGCCAGCAGCGTAGGGGACGGGCACAATGAGCAGTTCTTC.

This clonotype was counted only a few times. The chain is built from TRBV2 and TRBJ1-5; no clear D gene. Germline CDR1 is SNHLY and CDR2 is FYNNEI. V lost 4 bases and J lost 2, with 3 bases in between. This CDR3 has 12 residues. The CDR3 region is CASSGGNQPQHF. CDR3 in DNA: TGTGCCAGCAGTGGGGGCAATCAGCCCCAGCATTTT.

This clonotype has only a few counts. CDR3 sequence reads: CASSLRDNYGYTF. In DNA form, the CDR3 reads TGTGCCAGCAGTTTACGGGATAACTATGGCTACACCTTC. The rearrangement links TRBV27 to TRBJ1-2; the D is unclear. The CDR3 runs 13 residues. Looked up from germline, CDR1 is MNHEY and CDR2 is SMNVEV (reference sequence). V gave up 2 bases and J gave up 1 base, with 5 bases separating them.

The V call is TRBV29-1, the J call TRBJ1-3, with D tentatively TRBD1 (6 bases). V was pared by 5 bases and J by 0 bases, with 11 bases between. Germline lookup yields CDR1 SQVTM and CDR2 ANQGSEA. This CDR3 contains 14 residues. The CDR3 sequence: CSVSDRPSGNTIYF. The CDR3 DNA reads TGCAGCGTTAGCGACAGGCCCTCTGGAAACACCATATATTTT.

The V and J genes are TRBV12-3 or TRBV12-4 and TRBJ2-5; D is uncertain. V lost 8 bases to trimming and J lost 1 base, with 11 bases between them. CDR3 size: 13 residues. CDR3 protein: CASSPDLQETQYF. CDR3 nucleotides: TGTGCCAGCTCCCCGGACCTCCAAGAGACCCAGTACTTC.

The V and J genes are TRBV2 and TRBJ2-3; D gene unclear. This CDR3 has 14 residues. V lost 4 bases and J 7 bases, leaving 15 bases between the germline ends. Germline V gene data show CDR1 as SNHLY and CDR2 as FYNNEI. The DNA for the CDR3 is TGTGCCAGCAGTGTAGGTTTAATCCCAAATACGCAGTATTTT. Amino acid sequence: CASSVGLIPNTQYF.

The chain uses TRBV4-3 and TRBJ1-6, with D maybe TRBD1 (5 bases). Between the trimmed V and J ends, which lost 0 bases and 10 bases, there was a span of 10 bases. Germline CDR1 and CDR2: LGHNA and YSLEER. The CDR3 covers 14 residues. The CDR3 is CASSQDGTGSPLHF. CDR3 DNA: TGCGCCAGCAGCCAAGATGGGACCGGCTCACCCCTCCACTTT.

This clonotype was seen once. The chain recombines TRBV12-3 or TRBV12-4 with TRBJ2-5; 7 nucleotides line up with TRBD1. The junction had 9 bases not matched to a gene; V was cut back by 8 bases and J by 9 bases. The CDR3 runs 12 residues. Here the CDR3 reads CASGTELSPQYF. As DNA, the CDR3 is TGTGCCAGCGGGACAGAGCTTTCGCCCCAGTACTTC.

The genes are TRBV9 and TRBJ2-1; TRBD1 matches at 7 bases. Germline CDR1 and CDR2: SGDLS and YYNGEE. Trimming at V came to 0 bases and at J to 2 bases, leaving 2 bases not matched to a gene. The CDR3 sequence is 15 residues long. The CDR3 bases are TGTGCCAGCAGCGTAGGACAGGGCACCTACAATGAGCAGTTCTTC. Its translation: CASSVGQGTYNEQFF.

The rearrangement links TRBV20-1 to TRBJ2-5; D unresolved. The germline V and J ends were trimmed by 2 bases and 1 base, with 2 bases remaining between them. Germline V lookup: CDR1 DFQATT, CDR2 SNEGSKA (reference sequence). The CDR3 extends over 11 amino acids. The CDR3 sequence is CSARFQETQYF. CDR3 in DNA: TGCAGTGCTAGATTCCAAGAGACCCAGTACTTC.

The chain recombines TRBV5-1 with TRBJ1-2; the match to TRBD1 covers 8 bases. With 2 bases clipped from V and 0 bases from J, the junction kept 6 bases outside the gene matches. The CDR3 runs 16 residues. Germline loops: CDR1 SGHRS, CDR2 YFSETQ. CDR3 loop: CASSLIQGATNYGYTF. As DNA, the CDR3 is TGCGCCAGCAGCTTAATCCAGGGGGCTACTAACTATGGCTACACCTTC.

The rearrangement joins TRBV9 to TRBJ1-3, with 7 bases that match TRBD1. The CDR3 is made up of 17 amino acids. The trim removed 0 bases at V and 0 bases at J, leaving 6 bases unmatched. The germline CDR1 and CDR2 sequences are SGDLS and YYNGEE. CDR3 residues: CASSVAGTAISGNTIYF. In DNA form, the CDR3 reads TGTGCCAGCAGCGTAGCTGGGACAGCTATCTCTGGAAACACCATATATTTT.

The rearrangement joins TRBV9 to TRBJ2-3, with 7 bases aligning to TRBD1. The germline V gene has CDR1 SGDLS and CDR2 YYNGEE. The J segment lost 2 bases and the V segment lost 4 bases, leaving 13 bases of the junction unmatched. The CDR3 totals 17 residues. In DNA, the CDR3 is TGTGCCAGCAGCTCCCATCCGGGACAGAAGAACACAGATACGCAGTATTTT. It yields the protein CASSSHPGQKNTDTQYF.